This T cell receptor (beta chain) came from a study of TIL therapy for anti-PD-1-resistant metastatic lung cancer (dated by TCRdb to about 2021). As for the study more broadly: Tumors were collected before any PD-1/PD-L1 blockade, after which patients were given nivolumab, and patients who progressed were given lymphodepletion, an infusion of expanded TIL and IL-2. Enrolled patients had a median age of around 58 years (range about 38-80) and a median tumor PD-L1 proportion score of around 6%. Most of the cohort had lung adenocarcinoma, several tumors were EGFR-mutant and two were ALK-rearranged, and half of the patients were current or former smokers. A median non-synonymous tumor mutation burden of around 1.4 mutations per megabase was determined across the cohort by whole-exome sequencing. T cell receptor beta sequencing of tumor and peripheral blood was used to follow clonotypes across the tumor, the expanded TIL product and serial blood samples. Paper-wide results and their limitations: Generalizability was limited because the cohort was highly selected, with more treatment-naive, never-smoker and oncogene-addicted patients included than is typical. The baseline peripheral repertoire was partially replaced by infused TIL clonotypes, which then decayed over months, and no apparent association between persistence and response was found. The study protocol defined all tumor marker inferences as exploratory.

The immunoSEQ v3 hsTCRB kit was used to amplify TCR beta CDR3 regions from genomic DNA through bias-controlled multiplex PCR. The TCR libraries were sequenced on an Illumina NextSeq 500 to 1.5 million to 2.5 million read pairs for survey level or roughly 4.5-6.5 million read pairs for deep level. Per the authors' processing: The immunoSEQ Analyzer software assigned V, D and J genes, filtered out non-productive sequences, and reported clonality. Repertoires were compared using productive Simpson clonality and Morisita overlap index of productive TRB rearrangements between infused TIL and blood. For each clone in blood, the absolute clonotype count was estimated by multiplying the lymphocyte count by the CD3+ fraction and by the clone's productive frequency. This is the immuneACCESS table as TCRdb keeps it, with only in-frame sequences that have V and J called. A part of the clones is gone; compared with another copy, unresolved V genes explain less than half, and the rest is unexplained. Clone size and V and J calls were adopted from that table, with D and trimming inferred from the DNA. The sample table holds about 21,000 clones, of which about three quarters were seen once. The ten biggest clones cover over 1.5% of the sample.

In regard to this clone: The target of this receptor is not known. No qualities accompany the bases; no much larger clone lies one base away.

Sample time point, as interpreted from the label and publication: pre-treatment sample, taken before nivolumab and TIL therapy. Between late 2017 and January 2020, a dual-center phase I trial enrolled adults who had stage 4 NSCLC. Samples came from a single-arm, open-label phase I trial of tumor-infiltrating lymphocyte therapy with nivolumab in advanced non-small cell lung cancer. Blood mononuclear cells from EDTA tubes were isolated by Ficoll gradient, snap-frozen as pellets, and DNA was extracted with a Qiagen mini-prep kit. Per the germline V gene, SQVTM is the CDR1 and ANQGSEA is the CDR2. The germline V end is reduced by 1 base and the J end by 8 bases; junction bases left unmatched: 17. Reading from cysteine to phenylalanine, the CDR3 counts 18 amino acids. The sequence is cut down to CDR3 DNA, 54 bases in frame from base 1.

The sequence was obtained from a person between 30 and 79 years old with non-small cell lung cancer. Sequenced material: blood, taken at baseline. The chain is made from TRBV29-1 and TRBJ2-1; TRBD2 agrees with 10 junctional bases. The CDR3 protein: CSVEGTGRASGGVDEQFF. In nucleotide form, the sequence is TGCAGCGTTGAAGGGACAGGGAGGGCTAGCGGGGGCGTGGATGAGCAGTTCTTC.